This entry lists 30 T cell receptor beta chains sequenced from one sample in a study of T cell clonality in common variable immunodeficiency. Profiled with immunoSEQ multiplex PCR; TCRdb holds only in-frame clones, not every one. The sample was found to contain fewer than 60,000 clones, and every one recurs. The sequenced material came from peripheral blood mononuclear cells. The receptors here all came from a person aged 18-69 years in good health.

This clone was seen a few times. The read falls 3 residues short of the CDR3 end, and the missing part is taken from the germline J gene. The chain recombines TRBV7-2 with TRBJ2-5; TRBD1 matches at 8 bases. Looked up from germline, CDR1 is SGHTA and CDR2 is FQGNSA. Trimming took 0 bases from V and 0 from J; bases not matched to a gene: 3. CDR3 size: 16 residues. CDR3 amino acids: CASSLATGEYQETQYF. The sequenced CDR3 bases are TGTGCCAGCAGCTTAGCGACAGGGGAGTACCAAGAGACC.

Ten or more counts support this clone. The read ends 3 residues shy of where the CDR3 ends; the end is completed using the germline J gene. The chain recombines TRBV5-1 with TRBJ1-1; tentative D call: TRBD1 (6 bases). Germline V gene data show CDR1 as SGHRS and CDR2 as YFSETQ. There are 14 residues in the CDR3. Trimming removed 4 bases at V and 1 base at J, with 11 bases between. CDR3 sequence: CASSRDRPNTEAFF. The covered CDR3 bases are TGCGCCAGCAGCCGAGACAGGCCGAACACTGAA. Supplemented by reference TRBV5-1 and TRBJ1-1, the full variable domain reads KAGVTQTPRYLIKTRGQQVTLSCSPISGHRSVSWYQQTPGQGLQFLFEYFSETQRNKGNFPGRFSGRQFSNSRSEMNVSTLELGDSALYLCASSRDRPNTEAFFGQGTRLTVV.

Note on this clone: The CDR3 extends 3 residues past the end of the read, so its final part is completed from the germline J gene. This chain joins TRBV2 and TRBJ1-5; 8 bases line up with TRBD1. The germline V gene encodes CDR1 SNHLY and CDR2 FYNNEI. The ends lost 6 bases at V and 1 base at J; junction bases unmatched: 5. The CDR3 has 15 amino acids. CDR3 DNA (partial): TGTGCCAGCAGCCAGGGGGCGGTAAGCAATCAGCCC. Translation: CASSQGAVSNQP. The entire CDR3 is CASSQGAVSNQPQHF.

In this sample, this clone turned up many times. Read data end 3 residues before the CDR3 end; the end is taken from the germline J gene. This chain links TRBV5-6 with TRBJ1-1; no reliable D call. CDR3 size: 13 residues. The germline V gene has CDR1 SGHDT and CDR2 YYEEEE. CDR3 sequence: CASSLYGDSEAFF. The part of the CDR3 DNA that was read is TGTGCCAGCAGCTTGTATGGTGACTCGGAA.

This clone came up a few times. The read ends 3 residues before the CDR3 terminus; that terminus is restored from the germline J gene. This chain connects TRBV5-1 to TRBJ2-5; 7 bases fit TRBD2. The CDR3 is 12 residues long. From germline, CDR1 is SGHRS and CDR2 YFSETQ. V shed 5 bases, J shed 2 bases, and the junction held 0 bases outside the gene matches. The CDR3 here is CASRREQETQYF. Partial CDR3 DNA: TGCGCCAGCAGGCGGGAGCAAGAGACC.

The sample holds a few counts of this clone. The read falls 3 residues short of the CDR3 end, and the missing part is taken from the germline J gene. The rearrangement links TRBV5-1 to TRBJ2-7; 12 bases align to TRBD2. CDR1 SGHRS and CDR2 YFSETQ come from the germline V gene. V gave up 0 bases and J gave up 3 bases; unmatched junction bases: 1. The CDR3 spans 15 residues. This chain's CDR3 is CASSLGTSGVYEQYF. Partial CDR3 DNA: TGCGCCAGCAGCTTGGGGACTAGCGGGGTCTACGAG.

This clone was recorded at least ten times. The read ends 3 residues early relative to the CDR3; the germline J gene fills the gap. The chain combines TRBV30 with TRBJ2-2; D perhaps matches TRBD2 (5 bases). The length of the CDR3 is 16 residues. Trimming stripped 0 bases from V and 6 bases from J, with 17 bases between. Looked up from germline, CDR1 is GTSNPN and CDR2 is SVGIG (reference sequence). This CDR3 reads CAWSVSAVLPPGELFF. CDR3 DNA (partial): TGTGCCTGGAGTGTATCAGCGGTCCTCCCGCCCGGGGAG.

This clone was recorded at least ten times. CDR3 DNA, as far as it was read: TGTGCCAGCAGCTTGGCAGTTGGTGAG. Residues: CASSLAVGE. The full CDR3 protein is CASSLAVGEQFF. The chain joins TRBV5-6 to TRBJ2-1, with unresolved D. From the germline J gene comes the end of the CDR3, since the read stops 3 residues before it. V lost 0 bases, J lost 9 bases, and 7 bases lay in between. Germline V CDR1 and CDR2: SGHDT, YYEEEE. There are 12 residues in the CDR3.

This clone was detected many times. Coverage ceases 3 residues before the CDR3 finishes, and the germline J gene fills in the end. This chain joins TRBV5-4 and TRBJ2-1; D unclear. This CDR3 region has 14 residues. V lost 2 bases to trimming and J lost 5 bases, with 11 bases between them. Germline CDR1 SGHNT, CDR2 YYREEE (reference sequence). CDR3 region: CASSLDLVNNEQFF. The covered CDR3 bases are TGTGCCAGCAGCTTAGACTTGGTTAACAATGAG.

This clone was counted ten times or more. This CDR3 is CASSPGLVSNEQFF. The DNA read from the CDR3 is TGTGCCAGCAGCCCCGGACTAGTAAGCAATGAG. This sequence joins TRBV7-9 and TRBJ2-1, with 7 nucleotides matching TRBD2. Coverage ceases 3 residues before the CDR3 finishes, and the germline J gene fills in the end. Germline V gene sequence: CDR1 SEHNR, CDR2 FQNEAQ (reference sequence). The CDR3 totals 14 residues. After removal of 5 bases from V and 6 bases from J, the junction contained 7 bases not matched to a gene.

A note on this clone: The CDR3 end falls 3 residues outside the read, so it is completed with the germline J gene. The rearrangement uses TRBV19 and TRBJ2-4, with D tentatively TRBD2 (5 bases). The V gene's germline CDR1 is LNHDA and CDR2 SQIVND (reference sequence). The CDR3 loop spans 14 amino acids. The DNA read from the CDR3 is TGTGCCAGTAGTATTGCGGGTTCAAACTATGGT. This encodes CASSIAGSNYG. The entire CDR3 reads CASSIAGSNYGQYF.

This clone has a count of ten or more. The read falls 3 residues short of the CDR3 end, and the missing part is taken from the germline J gene. The chain is built from TRBV4-1 and TRBJ2-3; 12 nucleotides match TRBD2. This CDR3 has 15 residues. With V trimmed by 2 bases and J by 5 bases, 2 bases remained unmatched. CDR1 is MGHRA and CDR2 is YSYEKL in the germline V gene. The sequenced part of the CDR3 DNA is TGCGCCAGCAGCCAACTAGCGGGAGGGCAAGATACG. This gives the protein CASSQLAGGQDT. In full, the CDR3 reads CASSQLAGGQDTQYF.

At least ten counts were recorded for this clone. Sequencing ends 3 residues short of the CDR3 end; the germline J gene provides the rest. The chain is built from TRBV28 and TRBJ2-3; D perhaps matches TRBD1 (6 bases). V lost 3 bases to trimming and J lost 1 base, with 8 bases between them. Germline CDR1 reads MDHEN; CDR2 reads SYDVKM. This CDR3 is 14 amino acids long. The sequenced part of the CDR3 DNA is TGTGCCAGCAGTTTTCCAGGGGGCACAGATACG. Protein sequence: CASSFPGGTDT. The entire CDR3 protein reads CASSFPGGTDTQYF.

Remarks on this clone: The read ends 3 residues shy of where the CDR3 ends; the end is completed using the germline J gene. The genes are TRBV30 and TRBJ1-1; 8 nucleotides match TRBD1. CDR3 length equals 14 residues. CDR1 is GTSNPN and CDR2 is SVGIG in the germline V gene (reference sequence). The part of the CDR3 DNA that was read is TGTGCCTGGAGGGGAGGGACAGGTGGGGGGACA. It codes for CAWRGGTGGGT. The CDR3 in full is CAWRGGTGGGTAFF.

Ten or more counts support this clone. Coverage ceases 3 residues before the CDR3 finishes, and the germline J gene fills in the end. The V and J genes are TRBV5-1 and TRBJ2-3, with 9 bases that match TRBD2. Germline trimming cut 1 base from V and 2 bases from J; bases unmatched to any gene: 5. CDR3 length equals 16 residues. CDR1 and CDR2 from the germline V gene are SGHRS and YFSETQ. The CDR3 sequence is CASSLLAGVPTDTQYF. Incomplete CDR3 DNA: TGCGCCAGCAGCTTGTTAGCGGGAGTCCCCACAGATACG.

This clone was seen at least ten times. The read terminates 3 residues before the CDR3 end, so the remaining end is supplied by the germline J gene. The chain is built from TRBV18 and TRBJ2-2; 7 nucleotides match TRBD1. The J segment lost 2 bases and the V segment lost 3 bases, leaving 6 bases of the junction unmatched. This CDR3 is built from 16 residues. Germline assignment: CDR1 KGHSH and CDR2 LQKENI. The covered CDR3 bases are TGTGCCAGCTCACCGACCGGGACAGACAACACCGGGGAG. Encoded protein: CASSPTGTDNTGE. In full, the CDR3 reads CASSPTGTDNTGELFF.

This clone was seen repeatedly, ten times or more. From the germline J gene comes the end of the CDR3, since the read stops 3 residues before it. The genes are TRBV6-1 and TRBJ1-2; tentatively, D is TRBD1 (5 bases). CDR1 and CDR2 from the germline V gene are MNHNS and SASEGT. The germline V and J ends were trimmed by 4 bases and 4 bases, with 13 bases remaining between them. This CDR3 spans 14 amino acids. CDR3 DNA (partial): TGTGCCAGCAGTGTGGGCAGGGCGACCTATGGC. It encodes CASSVGRATYG. The full CDR3 protein reads CASSVGRATYGYTF.

Judged by abundance, this clone is medium-sized. The observed sequence ends 3 residues before the CDR3 terminus, with the missing tail filled in from the germline J gene. The chain links TRBV7-3 to TRBJ2-3; 10 bases line up with TRBD1. Germline V CDR1 and CDR2: SGHTA, FQGTGA. This CDR3 has 15 amino acids. The V and J ends lost 3 bases and 0 bases, in that order; junction bases with no gene match: 0. The CDR3 sequence is CASSLTGGSTDTQYF. The sequenced part of the CDR3 DNA is TGTGCCAGCAGCTTGACAGGGGGCAGCACAGATACG.

The table lists this clone with many counts. The CDR3 is cut off 3 residues early in the read; its end comes from the germline J gene. The chain uses TRBV5-1 and TRBJ2-2; tentative D call: TRBD2 (5 bases). The CDR3 runs 16 residues. Deletions cut 0 bases from V and 7 bases from J, with 16 bases between. Germline V gene sequence: CDR1 SGHRS, CDR2 YFSETQ. CDR3 bases read: TGCGCCAGCAGCTTGGCCGGCCCGGGGAATGGCGGGGAG. Protein: CASSLAGPGNGGE. The entire CDR3 reads CASSLAGPGNGGELFF.

Turning to this clone: Read sequence stops 3 residues before the CDR3 end, and the germline J gene provides the missing end. The chain uses TRBV11-2 and TRBJ1-6; no firm D call. The germline V and J ends were trimmed by 0 bases and 7 bases, with 4 bases remaining between them. The CDR3 consists of 13 residues. Germline CDR1 SGHAT, CDR2 FQNNGV. The CDR3 is CASSLDRNSPLHF. CDR3 bases read: TGTGCCAGCAGCTTAGATCGGAATTCACCC.

This clone has at least ten counts. The read ends 3 residues early relative to the CDR3; the germline J gene fills the gap. The genes are TRBV30 and TRBJ1-5; 9 bases match TRBD1. The germline V gene has CDR1 GTSNPN and CDR2 SVGIG (reference sequence). With V trimmed by 2 bases and J by 4 bases, 3 bases remained unmatched. The CDR3 runs to 14 residues. The CDR3 loop reads CAWSLTGGNQPQHF. The covered CDR3 bases are TGTGCCTGGAGTCTGACAGGGGGAAATCAGCCC.

This clone was observed many times. Other nucleotide sequences in the sample specify the same CDR3. The sequenced CDR3 bases are TGTGCCTGGGGAGACAGTAATTCACCC. Its protein product is CAWGDSNSP. In full, the CDR3 reads CAWGDSNSPLHF. The chain carries TRBV30 and TRBJ1-6, with a possible D match to TRBD1 (5 bases). The CDR3 end lies 3 residues beyond the end of the read and is filled in from the germline J gene. The ends were cut back, 5 bases at V and 6 bases at J, with 8 bases in the middle. Germline lookup yields CDR1 GTSNPN and CDR2 SVGIG (reference sequence). This CDR3 is built from 12 residues.

This clone has a handful of counts. This could be a read error, since a much larger clone is one nucleotide away. Coverage ceases 3 residues before the CDR3 finishes, and the germline J gene fills in the end. V and J are TRBV6-2 or TRBV6-3 and TRBJ2-2, with D possibly matching TRBD2 (6 bases). Germline lookup yields CDR1 MNHEY and CDR2 SVGEGT. This CDR3 region has 17 residues. The CDR3 is CASSLNRLGPGANVLFF. The sequenced CDR3 bases are TGTGCCAGCAGTCTTAACCGACTAGGTCCCGGGGCCAACGTG.

This clone appeared many times. The CDR3 DNA, read in part, is TGTGCCAGCAGCCACAGACAGGGGAGCTCCTATAATTCACCC. Its translation is CASSHRQGSSYNSP. The entire CDR3 protein reads CASSHRQGSSYNSPLHF. V and J are TRBV7-8 and TRBJ1-6; 8 bases map to TRBD1. The read is 3 residues too short to cover the CDR3 end, so that end is filled in from the germline J gene. Trimming cost V 5 bases and J 0 bases; bases outside gene matches: 6. This CDR3 is built from 17 residues. From germline, CDR1 is SGHVS and CDR2 FQNEAQ.

This clone was seen ten or more times. Incomplete CDR3 DNA: TGCGCCAGCAGACTAGAAGCGGGGGAGGAGGAGACC. Translating gives CASRLEAGEEET. The whole CDR3 sequence is CASRLEAGEEETQYF. This chain links TRBV5-1 with TRBJ2-5; 8 bases match TRBD2. Read data end 3 residues before the CDR3 end; the end is taken from the germline J gene. The V and J ends lost 5 bases and 5 bases, in that order; junction bases with no gene match: 11. The CDR3 length is 15 residues. Germline CDR1 is SGHRS and CDR2 is YFSETQ.

This clone was found many times. The CDR3 end falls 3 residues outside the read, so it is completed with the germline J gene. The J gene is TRBJ2-3, the V gene TRBV7-8, with 9 bases that match TRBD2. Germline V gene lookup returns CDR1 SGHVS and CDR2 FQNEAQ. CDR3 length equals 17 residues. V lost 5 bases, J lost 2 bases, and 11 bases stayed unmatched. The CDR3 loop reads CASSPWGGGGLTDTQYF. The CDR3 bases that were read are TGTGCCAGCAGCCCTTGGGGCGGGGGGGGCCTCACAGATACG.

This clone has at least ten counts. Read sequence stops 3 residues before the CDR3 end, and the germline J gene provides the missing end. The chain carries TRBV20-1 and TRBJ2-3, with 12 bases fitting TRBD2. This CDR3 comprises 16 residues. Germline V lookup: CDR1 DFQATT, CDR2 SNEGSKA (reference sequence). With V trimmed by 3 bases and J by 4 bases, 8 bases remained unmatched. This CDR3 is CSASPDRLAGADTQYF. Incomplete CDR3 DNA: TGCAGTGCTAGCCCTGACAGACTAGCGGGAGCAGATACG.

This clone has at least ten counts. The read halts 3 residues ahead of the CDR3 end, with the missing end drawn from the germline J gene. The chain joins TRBV20-1 to TRBJ2-7; D perhaps matches TRBD2 (6 bases). The V end was cut by 3 bases, the J end by 2 bases, with 14 bases between. The germline CDR1 and CDR2 sequences are DFQATT and SNEGSKA (reference sequence). The CDR3 covers 14 residues. The sequenced part of the CDR3 DNA is TGCAGTGCTAGGCTAGCGAGAGATACCTACGAG. It encodes CSARLARDTYE. In full, the CDR3 is CSARLARDTYEQYF.

This clone was detected ten times or more. The DNA ends 3 residues before the CDR3 does, and the rest of the CDR3 is filled in from the germline J gene. This chain uses TRBV4-1 with TRBJ2-5; 11 bases are shared with TRBD2. V trimming: 3 bases; J trimming: 4 bases; junction bases outside the gene matches: 10. The germline CDR1 and CDR2 sequences are MGHRA and YSYEKL. CDR3 size: 17 residues. This CDR3 is CASSQGPLAGGSETQYF. The covered CDR3 bases are TGCGCCAGCAGCCAGGGACCCCTAGCGGGGGGATCAGAGACC.

This clone was seen repeatedly, ten times or more. The DNA ends 3 residues before the CDR3 does, and the rest of the CDR3 is filled in from the germline J gene. The V call is TRBV7-3, the J call TRBJ2-1, with TRBD2 matching over 8 bases. The V gene end was trimmed by 1 base and the J gene end by 7 bases; junction bases not matched to a gene: 9. The germline V gene has CDR1 SGHTA and CDR2 FQGTGA. This CDR3 is 16 amino acids long. The CDR3 sequence is CASSLKSRGGLNEQFF. Partial CDR3 DNA: TGTGCCAGCAGCTTAAAGTCTCGCGGGGGGTTGAATGAG. Full variable domain (outside the CDR3, taken from reference TRBV7-3 and TRBJ2-1): GAGVSQTPSNKVTEKGKYVELRCDPISGHTALYWYRQSLGQGPEFLIYFQGTGAADDSGLPNDRFFAVRPEGSVSTLKIQRTERGDSAVYLCASSLKSRGGLNEQFFGPGTRLTVL.